This passage covers 13 T cell receptor beta chains from one sample sequenced in a study of regulatory T cells in long-lasting Graves disease. HTBI primers from iRepertoire and Arm-PCR of CDR3 regions yielded the TCR beta libraries. TCRdb redid the calling of the multiplex PCR reads with MiXCR, one entry per CDR3 protein. Among hundreds of thousands of distinct CDR3 sequences, roughly 15% were seen once, and the ten largest hold about 7.6%. The time point: newly diagnosed GD, antithyroid drugs for less than 3 months. Following extraction of RNA from PBMCs, that RNA was used to make the TCR library. This sample was shared with a second study, whose subject was T cells in Graves' hyperthyroidism and ophthalmopathy.

The specimen comprised peripheral blood mononuclear cells (PBMCs), sampled at new diagnosis, from a patient treated with antithyroid drugs. All receptors derive from a woman in her forties with Graves disease.

This clonotype appeared a few times. V gene TRBV7-9 combines with J gene TRBJ2-6; D uncertain. V lost 6 bases and J lost 0, with 15 bases in between. CDR1 and CDR2 (germline): SEHNR, FQNEAQ (reference sequence). The CDR3 has 17 residues. The CDR3 is CASSGYGMDSGANVLTF. CDR3 bases: TGTGCCAGCAGTGGGTACGGAATGGACTCTGGGGCCAACGTCCTGACTTTC.

This rearrangement joins TRBV2 to TRBJ2-1, with 10 nucleotides matching TRBD2. The CDR3 is made up of 15 amino acids. CDR1 and CDR2 from the germline V gene are SNHLY and FYNNEI. The junction had 6 bases not matched to a gene; V was cut back by 6 bases and J by 4 bases. CDR3 residues: CASSITSGIYNEQFF. For the CDR3, the DNA is TGTGCCAGCAGCATAACTAGCGGGATATACAATGAGCAGTTCTTC. Full variable domain (rest looked up from reference TRBV2 and TRBJ2-1): EPEVTQTPSHQVTQMGQEVILRCVPISNHLYFYWYRQILGQKVEFLVSFYNNEISEKSEIFDDQFSVERPDGSNFTLKIRSTKLEDSAMYFCASSITSGIYNEQFFGPGTRLTVL.

The sample holds many counts of this clonotype. The chain links TRBV28 to TRBJ2-7; 9 positions agree with TRBD1. The germline CDR1 and CDR2 sequences are MDHEN and SYDVKM. V lost 3 bases and J lost 3; bases outside the gene matches: 3. This CDR3 has 14 residues. CDR3 loop: CASSFGDRDYEQYF. CDR3 nucleotides: TGTGCCAGCAGTTTCGGGGACAGGGACTACGAGCAGTACTTC. The variable domain in full, completed from reference TRBV28 and TRBJ2-7, reads DVKVTQSSRYLVKRTGEKVFLECVQDMDHENMFWYRQDPGLGLRLIYFSYDVKMKEKGDIPEGYSVSREKKERFSLILESASTNQTSMYLCASSFGDRDYEQYFGPGTRLTVT.

This clonotype was counted many times. The chain has TRBV20-1 and TRBJ2-1; TRBD2 agrees at 11 bases. After removal of 2 bases from V and 8 bases from J, the junction contained 8 bases not matched to a gene. Germline assignment: CDR1 DFQATT and CDR2 SNEGSKA (reference sequence). CDR3 size: 15 residues. Written as DNA, the CDR3 is TGCAGTGCTAGACCTGGGACTAGCGGTAGGGATGAGCAGTTCTTC. This gives the protein CSARPGTSGRDEQFF.

V usage is TRBV18 and J usage is TRBJ2-3; no clear D gene. Trimming pared 2 bases from V and 2 bases from J, leaving 14 bases between. This CDR3 region has 16 residues. Germline V gives CDR1 KGHSH, CDR2 LQKENI. CDR3 nucleotide sequence: TGTGCCAGCTCACCAAGAGCGATGACATACACAGATACGCAGTATTTT. Translation: CASSPRAMTYTDTQYF.

This clonotype has only a few counts. This rearrangement joins TRBV18 to TRBJ2-1; 8 nucleotides align to TRBD1. Germline CDR1 reads KGHSH; CDR2 reads LQKENI. The CDR3 runs to 17 residues. V lost 0 bases to trimming and J lost 1 base; unmatched junction nucleotides: 5. CDR3 DNA sequence: TGTGCCAGCTCACCACCGTTTAGGACAGGGTCCTACAATGAGCAGTTCTTC. Its protein product is CASSPPFRTGSYNEQFF.

At least ten counts were recorded for this clonotype. This sequence joins TRBV20-1 and TRBJ2-2, with D tentatively TRBD2 (6 bases). The CDR3 has 16 residues. Germline V gene lookup returns CDR1 DFQATT and CDR2 SNEGSKA (reference sequence). V lost 1 base and J lost 8, with 20 bases in between. In nucleotides, the CDR3 is TGCAGTGCTAGAGGGGAGGCTAGCATCAGTACTGGGGAGCTGTTTTTT. Translating it yields CSARGEASISTGELFF.

The sample holds many counts of this clonotype. The CDR3 region has the DNA TGTGCCAGCAGTGAGTCCGGGAGTCGGGAGACCCAGTACTTC. It translates to CASSESGSRETQYF. This sequence joins TRBV2 and TRBJ2-5; possibly TRBD2 for D (6 bases). Germline-derived CDR1 and CDR2 are SNHLY and FYNNEI. The CDR3 contains 14 residues. Trimming left V 3 bases short and J 5 bases short, with 13 bases between. Together with reference TRBV2 and TRBJ2-5, the CDR3 gives the full variable domain: EPEVTQTPSHQVTQMGQEVILRCVPISNHLYFYWYRQILGQKVEFLVSFYNNEISEKSEIFDDQFSVERPDGSNFTLKIRSTKLEDSAMYFCASSESGSRETQYFGPGTRLLVL.

At least ten counts were recorded for this clonotype. The chain has TRBV11-2 and TRBJ1-3; D might be TRBD1 (6 bases). The CDR3 runs 16 residues. Trimming shortened V by 5 bases and J by 2 bases, and 16 bases separated the two germline ends. CDR1 and CDR2 (germline): SGHAT, FQNNGV. CDR3: CASSNPQGAAGNTIYF. CDR3 nucleotides: TGTGCCAGCAGCAACCCACAGGGAGCGGCTGGAAACACCATATATTTT.

The chain carries TRBV6-2 or TRBV6-3 and TRBJ1-2; possible D gene TRBD1, 6 bases. Trimming shortened V by 5 bases and J by 4 bases, and 20 bases separated the two germline ends. The CDR3 has 16 amino acids. Germline CDR1 MNHEY, CDR2 SVGEGT. In nucleotides, the CDR3 is TGTGCCAGCAGTGAAGTGGGGGGGCATGGGGGCTATGGCTACACCTTC. Its translation: CASSEVGGHGGYGYTF.

In its sample, this clonotype was seen many times. The chain joins TRBV5-4 to TRBJ2-7, with TRBD2 identical over 12 bases. This CDR3 region has 15 residues. CDR1 is SGHNT and CDR2 is YYREEE in the germline V gene (reference sequence). Trimming at V came to 3 bases and at J to 2 bases, leaving 3 bases not matched to a gene. Here the CDR3 DNA reads TGTGCCAGCAGCTCCGGACTAGCGGGACCCTACGAGCAGTACTTC. Protein: CASSSGLAGPYEQYF. Using reference TRBV5-4 and TRBJ2-7 for the parts outside the CDR3, the full variable domain is ETGVTQSPTHLIKTRGQQVTLRCSSQSGHNTVSWYQQALGQGPQFIFQYYREEENGRGNFPPRFSGLQFPNYSSELNVNALELDDSALYLCASSSGLAGPYEQYFGPGTRLTVT.

The chain joins TRBV12-3 or TRBV12-4 to TRBJ2-5; D may be TRBD1 (6 bases). The length of the CDR3 is 12 residues. V dropped 3 bases and J dropped 8 bases, with 10 bases sitting between them. The CDR3 region has the DNA TGTGCCAGCAGTTTTGGACAGCCCACCCAGTACTTC. This gives the protein CASSFGQPTQYF.

CDR3 bases: TGTGCCAGCAGCACGGACGGAAGCACAGATACGCAGTATTTT. It codes for CASSTDGSTDTQYF. The chain is built from TRBV5-5 and TRBJ2-3; the D is unclear. V dropped 4 bases and J dropped 0 bases, with 9 bases sitting between them. Germline values: CDR1 SGHKS, CDR2 YYEKEE (reference sequence). This CDR3 has 14 amino acids.